This TCR beta chain was identified in a study of T cell responses to AZD1222 COVID-19 vaccine. Study at large: Pooling covered second doses at about 4 or about 12 weeks. Study-level findings and limits: Nearly half of spike-specific TCRs reportedly go after variant regions that carry no mutations. It was only after the peak T cell response that any repertoires were sampled.

A word on this clone: The antigen remains unidentified.

Profiled with immunoSEQ multiplex PCR; TCRdb holds only in-frame clones, not every one. The sample records 120,000 or so clones, 70% to 90% being singletons. The TCR was taken from an adult in good health. This specimen was peripheral blood, taken on day 0 of AZD1222 vaccination.

CDR3 region: CASSKEGPRGEQFF. CDR3 DNA: TGTGCCAGCAGCAAAGAAGGACCAAGGGGTGAGCAGTTCTTC. This rearrangement joins TRBV21-1 to TRBJ2-1; TRBD1 reflects the table's D call only, with no check against the DNA. TRBV21-1 counts as a pseudogene. The length of the CDR3 is 14 residues.